Listed here are 24 T cell receptor beta chains from one sample, sequenced in a study of blood T cells in healthy people across ages. Primers used in a second PCR of about 7 to 12 cycles were a sample-barcoded 5' primer and a J-beta primer mix. Each CDR3 protein gets one entry after TCRdb re-called the 5' RACE reads with MiXCR. Of 550,000 to 750,000 distinct CDR3 sequences listed, 21% are singletons. Material for sequencing was blood. These TCRs come from a man between 65 and 85 years old in good health.

This clonotype has more than one count but fewer than ten. This chain's CDR3 is CASSDLWGDGDTQYF. DNA for the CDR3: TGTGCCAGCAGCGATCTCTGGGGGGACGGAGATACGCAGTATTTT. V and J are TRBV28 and TRBJ2-3, with D possibly matching TRBD2 (6 bases). Germline CDR1 MDHEN, CDR2 SYDVKM. This CDR3 has 15 amino acids. V was clipped by 6 bases and J by 5 bases, with 18 bases between them.

There are a few counts of this clonotype. This chain uses TRBV5-8 with TRBJ2-5; TRBD1 might be the D (6 bases). Per germline, CDR1 SGHTS and CDR2 YDEGEE. This CDR3 spans 15 amino acids. The germline V and J ends were trimmed by 8 bases and 0 bases, with 17 bases remaining between them. The CDR3 is CASLTQGKNQETQYF. The DNA for the CDR3 is TGTGCCAGTCTGACCCAGGGGAAGAACCAAGAGACCCAGTACTTC.

This clonotype has a handful of counts. CDR3 protein: CSVTGEVYGYTF. For the CDR3, the DNA is TGCAGCGTTACAGGGGAGGTTTATGGCTACACCTTC. V and J are TRBV29-1 and TRBJ1-2; 7 bases match TRBD1. The CDR3 loop spans 12 amino acids. V shed 5 bases, J shed 5 bases, and the junction held 5 bases outside the gene matches. Germline V gene lookup returns CDR1 SQVTM and CDR2 ANQGSEA. The whole variable domain, remainder taken from reference TRBV29-1 and TRBJ1-2, is SAVISQKPSRDICQRGTSLTIQCQVDSQVTMMFWYRQQPGQSLTLIATANQGSEATYESGFVIDKFPISRPNLTFSTLTVSNMSPEDSSIYLCSVTGEVYGYTFGSGTRLTVV.

This clonotype was counted a few times. The chain has TRBV5-1 and TRBJ1-5; D is ambiguous. V was pared by 3 bases and J by 3 bases, with 7 bases between. Germline V gene data show CDR1 as SGHRS and CDR2 as YFSETQ. This CDR3 is 13 amino acids long. CDR3 sequence reads: CASSWNINQPQHF. DNA of the CDR3: TGCGCCAGCAGCTGGAATATCAATCAGCCCCAGCATTTT.

In its sample, this clonotype was seen a few times. The V call is TRBV11-2, the J call TRBJ1-2, with D maybe TRBD1 (5 bases). The CDR3 runs 14 residues. V lost 7 bases and J lost 7, with 19 bases in between. Per germline, CDR1 SGHAT and CDR2 FQNNGV. The DNA of the CDR3 is TGTGCCAGCACCCCCAGGGTTGGTGTGTTTGGCTACACCTTC. This sequence encodes CASTPRVGVFGYTF. The full variable domain, in which reference TRBV11-2 and TRBJ1-2 provide the parts outside the CDR3, is EAGVAQSPRYKIIEKRQSVAFWCNPISGHATLYWYQQILGQGPKLLIQFQNNGVVDDSQLPKDRFSAERLKGVDSTLKIQPAKLEDSAVYLCASTPRVGVFGYTFGSGTRLTVV.

The rearrangement joins TRBV4-3 to TRBJ2-1; possibly TRBD1 or TRBD2 for D (5 bases each). V lost 0 bases and J lost 7, with 13 bases in between. Germline V CDR1 and CDR2: LGHNA, YSLEER. CDR3 length: 15 residues. The CDR3: CASSQDAGGWNEQFF. The DNA of the CDR3 is TGCGCCAGCAGCCAAGATGCTGGGGGTTGGAATGAGCAGTTCTTC.

In its sample, this clonotype was seen a few times. As DNA, the CDR3 is TGCAGTGCTATCGACAGCTTCAATCAGCCCCAGCATTTT. This gives the protein CSAIDSFNQPQHF. The rearrangement links TRBV20-1 to TRBJ1-5, with D possibly matching TRBD1 (5 bases). Trimming removed 4 bases at V and 3 bases at J, with 10 bases between. The CDR3 has 13 amino acids. CDR1 is DFQATT, CDR2 SNEGSKA, per germline (reference sequence).

Only a few counts were recorded for this clonotype. The J gene is TRBJ2-6, the V gene TRBV28; D is possibly TRBD1 (6 bases). Trimming stripped 5 bases from V and 4 bases from J, with 15 bases between. Germline CDR1 is MDHEN and CDR2 is SYDVKM. The CDR3 is 16 residues long. This CDR3 is CASSPTGLPGANVLTF. The CDR3 DNA reads as TGTGCCAGCAGTCCCACAGGGCTCCCAGGGGCCAACGTCCTGACTTTC.

This clonotype has ten or more counts. This chain links TRBV5-1 with TRBJ2-5, with 7 nucleotides matching TRBD2. V shed 6 bases and J 4 bases; nucleotides not matched to a gene: 3. Germline V gene lookup returns CDR1 SGHRS and CDR2 YFSETQ. CDR3 length: 12 residues. In DNA form, the CDR3 reads TGCGCCAGCATGGTAGCGGGAGAGACCCAGTACTTC. Residues: CASMVAGETQYF.

V and J are TRBV29-1 and TRBJ2-3; 7 bases fit TRBD2. The CDR3 sequence is 13 residues long. The germline V gene has CDR1 SQVTM and CDR2 ANQGSEA. With 7 bases clipped from V and 0 bases from J, the junction kept 4 bases outside the gene matches. CDR3: CSGDSGSTDTQYF. CDR3 DNA: TGCAGCGGTGATAGCGGGAGCACAGATACGCAGTATTTT.

Many counts were recorded for this clonotype. The J gene is TRBJ2-5, the V gene TRBV5-1, with 7 bases that match TRBD1. The CDR3 covers 13 residues. Germline V gene data show CDR1 as SGHRS and CDR2 as YFSETQ. V dropped 2 bases and J dropped 4; count of bases not matched to a gene: 2. The CDR3 DNA sequence: TGCGCCAGCAGCTTTAACAGGGGAGAGACCCAGTACTTC. Amino acid sequence: CASSFNRGETQYF.

The V and J genes are TRBV7-2 and TRBJ2-1; TRBD2 matches at 7 bases. The CDR3 totals 16 residues. Per the germline V gene, CDR1 is SGHTA and CDR2 is FQGNSA. The V gene end was trimmed by 1 base and the J gene end by 6 bases; junction bases not matched to a gene: 9. The CDR3 loop is CASSLVGSGARNEQFF. In nucleotides, the CDR3 is TGTGCCAGCAGCTTAGTTGGAAGCGGGGCCCGCAATGAGCAGTTCTTC.

J is TRBJ2-3 and V is TRBV12-3 or TRBV12-4, with D possibly matching TRBD1 (5 bases). This CDR3 has 15 residues. Trimming took off 1 base at V and 4 bases at J, with 12 bases between the two ends. The CDR3 region has the DNA TGTGCCAGCAGTTTAGGGGGCCGGTTAGCAGATACGCAGTATTTT. Translating gives CASSLGGRLADTQYF.

This clonotype was recorded a few times. The chain recombines TRBV20-1 with TRBJ2-3, with 9 bases identical to TRBD1. With V trimmed by 6 bases and J by 6 bases, 10 bases remained unmatched. The CDR3 covers 14 residues. The germline CDR1 and CDR2 sequences are DFQATT and SNEGSKA (reference sequence). CDR3 nucleotide sequence: TGCAGTGCGACCACCGGGACAGGGAGGGATACGCAGTATTTT. Translated, it gives CSATTGTGRDTQYF.

The genes are TRBV6-2 or TRBV6-3 and TRBJ1-1, with TRBD1 identical over 8 bases. V gave up 4 bases and J gave up 0 bases; unmatched junction bases: 10. Germline V gene lookup returns CDR1 MNHEY and CDR2 SVGEGT. The CDR3 runs 17 residues. CDR3 amino acids: CASSSGGQGTMNTEAFF. The CDR3 nucleotides are TGTGCCAGCAGTTCGGGCGGACAGGGAACCATGAACACTGAAGCTTTCTTT.

CDR3 sequence reads: CASSFTPGGVISPLHF. The CDR3 DNA reads TGTGCCAGCAGTTTCACCCCGGGAGGGGTAATTTCACCCCTCCACTTT. The chain joins TRBV28 to TRBJ1-6; a possible D gene is TRBD1 (5 bases). Germline CDR1 MDHEN, CDR2 SYDVKM. The CDR3 contains 16 residues. Trimming took 3 bases from V and 9 from J, leaving 18 bases between them.

V and J are TRBV6-2 or TRBV6-3 and TRBJ1-5; D is uncertain. The V end lost 8 bases, the J end lost 9 bases, and 8 bases lay between the germline ends. Germline CDR1 is MNHEY and CDR2 is SVGEGT. The CDR3 is 10 residues long. The CDR3, as DNA: TGTGCCAGCGGATCATGGCCCCAGCATTTT. As protein: CASGSWPQHF.

This clonotype was detected a few times. The V and J genes are TRBV10-1 and TRBJ2-3, with 8 bases matching TRBD2. CDR3 size: 15 residues. V was pared by 4 bases and J by 2 bases, with 5 bases of the junction left unmatched. The V gene's germline CDR1 is WNHNN and CDR2 SYGVQD (reference sequence). The CDR3 is CASSVLAGSTDTQYF. The CDR3, as DNA: TGCGCCAGCAGTGTCCTAGCGGGCTCCACAGATACGCAGTATTTT.

This clonotype was seen only a few times. This rearrangement joins TRBV29-1 to TRBJ2-7, with 8 bases that match TRBD1. V shed 2 bases, J shed 0 bases, and the junction held 9 bases outside the gene matches. From germline, CDR1 is SQVTM and CDR2 ANQGSEA. The CDR3 spans 16 residues. The CDR3 loop is CSVEFWRQGSSYEQYF. CDR3 DNA: TGCAGCGTTGAATTTTGGAGACAGGGGAGCTCCTACGAGCAGTACTTC.

This clonotype was seen a handful of times. V gene TRBV27 combines with J gene TRBJ1-2; D is possibly TRBD1 (5 bases). CDR3 length: 14 residues. Trimming pared 3 bases from V and 5 bases from J, leaving 13 bases between. The germline CDR1 and CDR2 sequences are MNHEY and SMNVEV (reference sequence). CDR3 sequence reads: CASSFRGGGYGYTF. The CDR3 region has the DNA TGTGCCAGCAGTTTCCGCGGGGGGGGATATGGCTACACCTTC.

The rearrangement joins TRBV7-9 to TRBJ2-5; 10 bases are shared with TRBD2. The CDR3 is 15 amino acids. CDR1 and CDR2 (germline): SEHNR, FQNEAQ (reference sequence). V was pared by 1 base and J by 2 bases, with 1 base of the junction left unmatched. This chain's CDR3 is CASSLEGLAQETQYF. For the CDR3, the DNA is TGTGCCAGCAGCTTAGAGGGACTAGCGCAAGAGACCCAGTACTTC.

In the case of this clonotype: Just one base apart from a much larger clone, this may be a read error. The chain links TRBV20-1 to TRBJ2-7; D gene ambiguous. The CDR3 loop spans 13 amino acids. Per germline, CDR1 DFQATT and CDR2 SNEGSKA (reference sequence). The CDR3, as DNA: TGCAGTGCTAGAGATAGGAGAAGCTACGAGCAGCACTTC. This encodes CSARDRRSYEQHF.

The V and J genes are TRBV5-1 and TRBJ2-5; 7 bases line up with TRBD1. J lost 5 bases, V lost 4 bases, and 8 bases had no gene match. This CDR3 region has 14 residues. Germline CDR1 is SGHRS and CDR2 is YFSETQ. The CDR3 loop reads CASSQGQPGETQYF. The DNA of the CDR3 is TGCGCCAGCAGCCAGGGACAGCCGGGGGAGACCCAGTACTTC.

This clonotype was recorded a few times. This chain links TRBV27 with TRBJ2-7; 11 bases align to TRBD2. This CDR3 has 16 residues. V lost 3 bases, J lost 4 bases, and 8 bases stayed unmatched. The germline V gene has CDR1 MNHEY and CDR2 SMNVEV (reference sequence). CDR3 in amino acids: CASSFIGTSGSYEQYF. CDR3 DNA: TGTGCCAGCAGTTTTATCGGAACTAGCGGGAGTTACGAGCAGTACTTC.